Below are 8 T cell receptor beta chains sequenced from a single sample in a study of T cell responses to AZD1222 COVID-19 vaccine (dated by TCRdb to about 2021). Libraries were made using the immunoSEQ multiplex PCR assay. TCRdb's version of the immuneACCESS table is confined to in-frame rearrangements and falls short of the full clone set. An unresolved V gene accounts for under half of the shortfall where checked; the remainder is of unknown origin. This sample comprises around 83,000 clones, 86% of them detected only once. Roughly 8.7% of the sample lies in the top ten. In light of the paper, this sample's time point label describes: baseline before first vaccination. Source: peripheral blood, taken on day 0 of AZD1222 vaccination. The receptors derive from an adult in good health.

There are a few counts of this clone. The chain couples TRBV19 to TRBJ1-5; D call uncertain. The CDR3 is 14 amino acids. V lost 2 bases to trimming and J lost 6 bases, with 11 bases between them. Germline loops: CDR1 LNHDA, CDR2 SQIVND (reference sequence). CDR3 DNA sequence: TGTGCCAGTAGTATAATAAGAGAAGGTCAGCCCCAGCATTTT. Protein: CASSIIREGQPQHF.

The chain is built from TRBV3-1 (or the pseudogene TRBV3-2) and TRBJ1-4; D is undetermined. CDR1 is LGHDT, CDR2 YNNKEL, per germline (reference sequence). V lost 4 bases and J 8 bases, leaving 11 bases between the germline ends. The CDR3 contains 13 residues. DNA for the CDR3: TGTGCCAGCAGCCTGGGGTTTCTGGAAAAACTGTTTTTT. Translated, it gives CASSLGFLEKLFF.

V and J are TRBV29-1 and TRBJ1-1; 9 positions match TRBD1. Looked up from germline, CDR1 is SQVTM and CDR2 is ANQGSEA. V dropped 5 bases and J dropped 5; count of bases not matched to a gene: 3. The CDR3 is made up of 12 amino acids. This CDR3 is CSVWDRETEAFF. As DNA, the CDR3 is TGCAGCGTTTGGGACAGGGAGACTGAAGCTTTCTTT.

The rearrangement joins TRBV7-2 to TRBJ2-7; D is possibly TRBD1 (6 bases). CDR3 size: 17 residues. Germline V gives CDR1 SGHTA, CDR2 FQGNSA. V was trimmed by 1 base and J by 0 bases, leaving 16 bases between them. The CDR3 reads CASSLDGTPLSSYEQYF. DNA for the CDR3: TGTGCCAGCAGCTTAGATGGGACACCCCTGAGCTCCTACGAGCAGTACTTC.

The J gene is TRBJ1-2, the V gene TRBV18, with TRBD1 identical over 7 bases. The CDR3 has 15 residues. V was pared by 3 bases and J by 5 bases, with 9 bases of the junction left unmatched. Germline V gene lookup returns CDR1 KGHSH and CDR2 LQKENI. CDR3 in DNA: TGTGCCAGCTCACCCCGACAGGGTCTCCCATATGGCTACACCTTC. It translates to CASSPRQGLPYGYTF.

This clone was observed once. The chain has TRBV7-2 and TRBJ2-5; D possibly corresponds to TRBD1 (6 bases). This CDR3 has 12 amino acids. CDR1 SGHTA and CDR2 FQGNSA come from the germline V gene. The ends were cut back, 5 bases at V and 9 bases at J, with 13 bases in the middle. The CDR3 bases are TGTGCCAGCAGCCGCCCCGCAGGGGCCCAGTACTTC. This encodes CASSRPAGAQYF.

J is TRBJ2-6 and V is TRBV4-1, with D possibly matching TRBD1 (6 bases). In germline, CDR1 is MGHRA, CDR2 YSYEKL. This CDR3 is 16 amino acids long. V was cut by 2 bases and J by 4 bases, with 12 bases left in between. In DNA, the CDR3 is TGCGCCAGCAGCCAATTTTCAGGGGCAGGGGCCAACGTCCTGACTTTC. Protein: CASSQFSGAGANVLTF.

The gene calls are TRBV3-1 (or the pseudogene TRBV3-2) and TRBJ2-7, with D perhaps TRBD1 (6 bases). CDR1 is LGHDT, CDR2 YNNKEL, per germline (reference sequence). The ends were cut back, 0 bases at V and 4 bases at J, with 19 bases in the middle. The CDR3 runs 17 residues. CDR3 loop: CASSQDVGGRGPYEQYF. CDR3 sequence (DNA): TGTGCCAGCAGCCAAGATGTCGGAGGCAGGGGTCCGTACGAGCAGTACTTC.